A single sample gave rise to the 20 T cell receptor beta chains below, sequenced in a study of Ad26.COV2.S vaccination and SARS-CoV-2 variants. Repertoires were generated with immunoSEQ multiplex PCR, while TCRdb's copy carries only in-frame clones and drops some. The sample lists some 340,000 clones, roughly 86% seen once, with roughly 2.1% in the top ten. Specified treatment: some 20 received Ad26.COV2.S at low or high dose, single or two shots; about five received placebo; per-sample allocation not given. Samples analyzed were those drawn on day 63 after the first vaccine or placebo injection. This sample comprised peripheral blood, obtained in a trial of Ad26.COV2.S vaccine versus placebo. All receptors derive from a person aged 18-60 years who received the Ad26.COV2.S COVID-19 vaccine or a placebo.

The chain links TRBV2 to TRBJ1-2; a possible D gene is TRBD1 (6 bases). The V end was cut by 1 base, the J end by 7 bases, with 13 bases between. This CDR3 has 14 amino acids. Germline V lookup: CDR1 SNHLY, CDR2 FYNNEI. CDR3 sequence reads: CASSEEGHPGGYTF. CDR3 nucleotide sequence: TGTGCCAGCAGTGAAGAGGGACACCCCGGTGGCTACACCTTC.

The chain couples TRBV21-1 to TRBJ1-1; TRBD1, as called in the table, went unchecked against the DNA. TRBV21-1 is a pseudogene segment. CDR3 length: 22 amino acids. CDR3 protein: CASNTGQGLIFRLSDVNTEAFF. CDR3 coding DNA: TGTGCCAGCAATACAGGACAGGGGCTGATCTTCCGTTTATCCGACGTGAACACTGAAGCTTTCTTT.

This clone came up a few times. V usage is TRBV7-9 and J usage is TRBJ1-5, with unresolved D. Trimming removed 1 base at V and 3 bases at J, with 7 bases between. The CDR3 extends over 14 amino acids. Looked up from germline, CDR1 is SEHNR and CDR2 is FQNEAQ (reference sequence). In nucleotides, the CDR3 is TGTGCCAGCAGCTTAGTGGGCCTCAATCAGCCCCAGCATTTT. Amino acids: CASSLVGLNQPQHF.

V is TRBV3-1 (or the pseudogene TRBV3-2) and J is TRBJ2-5; D might be TRBD1 (6 bases). Germline V gene sequence: CDR1 LGHDT, CDR2 YNNKEL (reference sequence). The CDR3 covers 13 residues. V was pared by 4 bases and J by 5 bases, with 11 bases between. The CDR3 reads CASSLQGRETQYF. CDR3 nucleotide sequence: TGTGCCAGCAGCCTACAGGGTCGGGAGACCCAGTACTTC.

This sequence joins TRBV5-4 and TRBJ2-4, with D possibly being TRBD2 (6 bases). Germline CDR1 reads SGHNT; CDR2 reads YYREEE (reference sequence). Trimming removed 0 bases at V and 4 bases at J, with 17 bases between. This CDR3 is built from 17 residues. DNA of the CDR3: TGTGCCAGCAGCTTGGGAGCCAAGGTCGGGGGAAAAAACATTCAGTACTTC. This encodes CASSLGAKVGGKNIQYF.

Of note for this clone: Other DNA sequences of this sample code for an identical CDR3. The V gene is TRBV25-1, the J gene TRBJ1-1, with D possibly TRBD1 on 5 matching bases. CDR3 length: 13 residues. Germline lookup yields CDR1 MGHDK and CDR2 SYGVNS. V was trimmed by 3 bases and J by 8 bases, leaving 13 bases between them. CDR3 bases: TGTGCCAGCAGTGAGCCTGGGACCGCCGAAGCTTTCTTT. Protein sequence: CASSEPGTAEAFF.

The chain employs TRBV5-1 and TRBJ2-5; 7 nucleotides match TRBD1. CDR3 size: 16 residues. Germline loops: CDR1 SGHRS, CDR2 YFSETQ. Trimming took 3 bases from V and 4 from J; bases not matched to a gene: 12. The chain's CDR3 is CASSSNPGGEGETQYF. The CDR3 DNA reads TGCGCCAGCAGCTCAAATCCAGGGGGTGAGGGAGAGACCCAGTACTTC. The full variable domain, completed using reference TRBV5-1 and TRBJ2-5, is KAGVTQTPRYLIKTRGQQVTLSCSPISGHRSVSWYQQTPGQGLQFLFEYFSETQRNKGNFPGRFSGRQFSNSRSEMNVSTLELGDSALYLCASSSNPGGEGETQYFGPGTRLLVL.

This sequence joins TRBV5-1 and TRBJ2-2; 10 bases map to TRBD1. The CDR3 loop spans 14 amino acids. CDR1 is SGHRS, CDR2 YFSETQ, per germline. V dropped 6 bases and J dropped 5; count of bases not matched to a gene: 4. The chain's CDR3 is CASTRDRGTGELFF. In DNA form, the CDR3 reads TGCGCCAGCACCCGGGACAGGGGAACCGGGGAGCTGTTTTTT.

The chain links TRBV5-4 to TRBJ1-1, with a possible D match to TRBD1 (6 bases). The CDR3 is made up of 14 amino acids. Germline assignment: CDR1 SGHNT and CDR2 YYREEE (reference sequence). V was cut by 3 bases and J by 5 bases, with 14 bases left in between. The CDR3 region is CASSSTKGGTEAFF. The CDR3, as DNA: TGTGCCAGCAGCTCGACCAAGGGGGGTACTGAAGCTTTCTTT.

This chain uses TRBV11-2 with TRBJ1-4, with D tentatively TRBD1 (6 bases). Trimming left V 2 bases short and J 7 bases short, with 8 bases between. Per germline, CDR1 SGHAT and CDR2 FQNNGV. CDR3 length: 13 amino acids. CDR3 sequence: CASSLLQGEKLFF. The CDR3 DNA is TGTGCCAGCAGCTTATTACAGGGTGAAAAACTGTTTTTT.

J is TRBJ2-1 and V is TRBV11-3, with 9 bases fitting TRBD2. This CDR3 has 13 residues. Germline trimming cut 5 bases from V and 9 bases from J; bases unmatched to any gene: 5. The germline gives CDR1 SGHNT, CDR2 YENEEA. The CDR3 sequence is CASSRGGAFEQFF. DNA for the CDR3: TGTGCCAGCAGCCGCGGGGGGGCGTTTGAGCAGTTCTTC.

V and J are TRBV5-5 and TRBJ1-4, with TRBD1 matching 8 bases. CDR3 size: 14 residues. V shed 3 bases, J shed 5 bases, and the junction held 3 bases outside the gene matches. Germline CDR1 and CDR2: SGHKS and YYEKEE (reference sequence). CDR3 nucleotides: TGTGCCAGCAGCTCGGGACAGGCGAATGAAAAACTGTTTTTT. It is translated as CASSSGQANEKLFF.

The table lists this clone with a few counts. The genes are TRBV7-9 and TRBJ2-2; unclear D gene. Germline CDR1 reads SEHNR; CDR2 reads FQNEAQ (reference sequence). V was pared by 1 base and J by 3 bases, with 6 bases between. The CDR3 covers 14 residues. CDR3 region: CASSLELDTGELFF. CDR3 nucleotide sequence: TGTGCCAGCAGCTTAGAGCTGGACACCGGGGAGCTGTTTTTT.

The genes are TRBV5-1 and TRBJ1-3; D not resolved. The germline V gene has CDR1 SGHRS and CDR2 YFSETQ. The germline V and J ends were trimmed by 7 bases and 5 bases, with 16 bases remaining between them. The CDR3 loop spans 14 amino acids. This CDR3 reads CASAPQDSRNTIYF. In DNA, the CDR3 is TGCGCCAGCGCCCCTCAGGATTCGAGAAACACCATATATTTT.

The chain is built from TRBV5-6 and TRBJ1-6; a possible D gene is TRBD1 (6 bases). V lost 0 bases and J 7 bases, leaving 14 bases between the germline ends. The length of the CDR3 is 16 residues. From germline, CDR1 is SGHDT and CDR2 YYEEEE. The CDR3 DNA reads TGTGCCAGCAGCTTGGCCGGATGGCAGGGGAATTCACCCCTCCACTTT. Its protein product is CASSLAGWQGNSPLHF.

The rearrangement uses TRBV28 and TRBJ1-2, with D maybe TRBD1 (5 bases). Looked up from germline, CDR1 is MDHEN and CDR2 is SYDVKM. Trimming stripped 7 bases from V and 5 bases from J, with 11 bases between. The CDR3 has 12 amino acids. The CDR3 sequence is CASTLGGYGYTF. The CDR3 coding sequence is TGTGCCAGCACCTTGGGGGGTTATGGCTACACCTTC.

This chain joins TRBV2 and TRBJ1-2; TRBD1 matches at 9 bases. Trimming cost V 7 bases and J 3 bases; bases outside gene matches: 6. Germline V gives CDR1 SNHLY, CDR2 FYNNEI. CDR3 length: 14 residues. CDR3 in DNA: TGTGCCAGCACTGAGGGACAGGGTGACTATGGCTACACCTTC. Translated, it gives CASTEGQGDYGYTF.

In this sample, this clone turned up once. J is TRBJ1-1 and V is TRBV6-4; TRBD1 might be the D (6 bases). Between the trimmed V and J ends, which lost 10 bases and 1 base, there was a span of 16 bases. This CDR3 spans 14 amino acids. Germline values: CDR1 MRHNA, CDR2 SNTAGT. The chain's CDR3 is CATRNTGKNTEAFF. The CDR3 bases are TGTGCCACTAGAAACACAGGGAAGAACACTGAAGCTTTCTTT.

The chain has TRBV7-2 and TRBJ1-1; D might be TRBD1 (5 bases). The V end was cut by 5 bases, the J end by 6 bases, with 13 bases between. The CDR3 loop spans 13 amino acids. Germline CDR1 and CDR2: SGHTA and FQGNSA. The CDR3: CASSPRRGSEAFF. The CDR3 DNA sequence: TGTGCCAGCAGCCCAAGGCGGGGGTCTGAAGCTTTCTTT.

This clone was seen just once. The genes are TRBV6-5 and TRBJ1-1, with D tentatively TRBD1 (6 bases). The germline CDR1 and CDR2 sequences are MNHEY and SVGAGI. The length of the CDR3 is 15 residues. The V end lost 5 bases, the J end lost 4 bases, and 17 bases lay between the germline ends. CDR3 region: CASSSPRGFGTEAFF. The CDR3 coding sequence is TGTGCCAGCAGTAGCCCCAGGGGTTTTGGCACTGAAGCTTTCTTT.